A selection of T cell receptor beta chains follows, all from one sample in a study of T cell responses to AZD1222 COVID-19 vaccine. Clones were sequenced by immunoSEQ multiplex PCR, and TCRdb holds only the in-frame ones, with some missing. Among roughly 150,000 clones listed, about 92% were seen once. Sequences were derived from peripheral blood, sampled on day 0 of AZD1222 vaccination. The receptors stem from an adult in good health. CDR3s include the opening cysteine and the closing phenylalanine or tryptophan. D genes are given only for firm matches. Clone size is not always given. Where it is, it says once, few, many or a class for expanded clones.

v_call	clone_size	j_call	d_call	cdr3_aa	cdr3_nt
TRBV21-1	NA	TRBJ1-6	NA	CASSIQGCSPLHF	TGTGCCAGCAGCATACAGGGTTGTTCACCCCTCCACTTT
TRBV18	NA	TRBJ2-3	NA	CASSPGSPASTDTQYF	TGTGCCAGCTCTCCGGGTTCACCCGCTAGCACAGATACGCAGTATTTT
TRBV30	NA	TRBJ1-2	NA	CAWRGGYREFYGYTF	TGTGCCTGGAGGGGGGGGTACAGGGAATTCTATGGCTACACCTTC
TRBV6-4	NA	TRBJ2-1	NA	CASSDFSVSIYNEQFF	TGTGCCAGCAGTGACTTTAGCGTGTCGATCTACAATGAGCAGTTCTTC
TRBV10-3	NA	TRBJ1-4	NA	CAISARGEKLFF	TGTGCCATCAGCGCTCGGGGTGAAAAACTGTTTTTT
TRBV7-9	NA	TRBJ2-2	TRBD2	CASSSLSGRTTGELFF	TGTGCCAGCAGCTCCCTTAGCGGGAGAACGACCGGGGAGCTGTTTTTT
TRBV7-9	NA	TRBJ2-1	TRBD2	CASSTGLAVYNEQFF	TGTGCCAGCAGCACCGGACTAGCGGTGTACAATGAGCAGTTCTTC
TRBV4-2	NA	TRBJ2-7	TRBD1	CASSQDFRTGGFFSHEQYF	TGTGCCAGCAGCCAAGATTTTCGGACAGGGGGCTTTTTTTCCCACGAGCAGTACTTC
TRBV9	once	TRBJ2-7	NA	CASSPSPTQLEYEQYF	TGTGCCAGCAGCCCGAGCCCCACCCAATTAGAATACGAGCAGTACTTC
TRBV9	NA	TRBJ2-7	NA	CASSVGGSGAYEQYF	TGTGCCAGCAGCGTAGGAGGGTCAGGGGCCTACGAGCAGTACTTC
TRBV5-1	NA	TRBJ1-1	NA	CASSFAANTEAFF	TGCGCCAGCAGCTTTGCGGCGAACACTGAAGCTTTCTTT
TRBV7-2	NA	TRBJ1-5	NA	CASSLAPTGAGGQPQHF	TGTGCCAGCAGCTTGGCCCCGACCGGGGCCGGAGGACAGCCCCAGCATTTT
TRBV2	NA	TRBJ2-7	TRBD1	CASRDRDSRREF	TGTGCCAGCAGGGACCGGGACAGCCGAAGGGAATTC
TRBV28	NA	TRBJ1-2	NA	CASSILYPYGYTF	TGTGCCAGCAGCATCCTGTACCCCTATGGCTACACCTTC
TRBV7-9	NA	TRBJ1-2	NA	CASSPGGWPERGYTF	TGTGCCAGCAGCCCCGGGGGTTGGCCGGAGCGTGGCTACACCTTC
TRBV12-3/TRBV12-4	NA	TRBJ2-7	NA	CASSRPGGYEQYF	TGTGCCAGCTCACGACCCGGGGGTTACGAGCAGTACTTC
TRBV10-3	NA	TRBJ1-4	TRBD1	CAISESTGTGSEKLFF	TGTGCCATCAGTGAATCAACCGGGACAGGGAGTGAAAAACTGTTTTTT
TRBV5-1	NA	TRBJ2-4	TRBD2	CASSPGLAGGTLAKNIQYF	TGCGCCAGCAGCCCAGGACTAGCGGGAGGCACCTTAGCCAAAAACATTCAGTACTTC
TRBV18	once	TRBJ2-3	TRBD2	CASSPPGLAGGFSTDTQYF	TGTGCCAGCTCACCACCGGGACTAGCGGGAGGGTTCAGCACAGATACGCAGTATTTT
TRBV6-2/TRBV6-3	NA	TRBJ1-1	NA	CASSYSRDGINTEAFF	TGTGCCAGCAGTTACTCACGGGACGGCATAAACACTGAAGCTTTCTTT
TRBV29-1	NA	TRBJ2-1	TRBD1	CSTTRDRAYNEQFF	TGCAGCACCACCCGGGACAGGGCCTACAATGAGCAGTTCTTC
TRBV6-2/TRBV6-3	once	TRBJ2-7	NA	CASSPRGGPYEQYF	TGTGCCAGCAGTCCCAGGGGGGGGCCCTACGAGCAGTACTTC
TRBV24-1	NA	TRBJ2-3	NA	CATSDRSTDTQYF	TGTGCCACCAGTGACCGGAGCACAGATACGCAGTATTTT
TRBV30	NA	TRBJ1-4	TRBD1	CAWSVIDRGREKLFF	TGTGCCTGGAGTGTAATCGACAGGGGGCGTGAAAAACTGTTTTTT
TRBV7-8	NA	TRBJ1-2	NA	CASSLQGTYGYTF	TGTGCCAGCAGCCTTCAGGGGACCTATGGCTACACCTTC
TRBV5-1	NA	TRBJ1-4	TRBD1	CASSTGTGMGGGEKLFF	TGCGCCAGCAGCACCGGGACAGGGATGGGGGGCGGTGAAAAACTGTTTTTT
TRBV30	NA	TRBJ1-3	NA	CAWSVSGLLVGNTIYF	TGTGCCTGGAGTGTGAGTGGCCTGCTCGTCGGAAACACCATATATTTT
TRBV18	NA	TRBJ1-4	NA	CASSPTDGEKLFF	TGTGCCAGCTCGCCCACCGACGGAGAAAAACTGTTTTTT
TRBV12-3/TRBV12-4	once	TRBJ1-3	NA	CASSWGSGNTIYF	TGTGCCAGCAGTTGGGGCTCTGGAAACACCATATATTTT
TRBV7-9	NA	TRBJ2-5	NA	CASSLGEETQYF	TGTGCCAGCAGCTTAGGGGAGGAGACCCAGTACTTC
TRBV6-2/TRBV6-3	NA	TRBJ2-7	TRBD1	CASSYPDRGGYEQYF	TGTGCCAGCAGTTACCCGGACAGGGGGGGTTACGAGCAGTACTTC
TRBV10-3	NA	TRBJ1-1	TRBD1	CAISPGQGAGEAFF	TGTGCCATCAGCCCAGGACAGGGGGCTGGTGAAGCTTTCTTT
TRBV20-1	NA	TRBJ2-5	TRBD2	CSASERGLFKETQYF	TGCAGTGCTAGTGAGCGGGGCTTGTTTAAAGAGACCCAGTACTTC
TRBV6-4	NA	TRBJ2-1	NA	CASSDRESSYNEQFF	TGTGCCAGCAGTGACAGGGAGAGCTCCTACAATGAGCAGTTCTTC
TRBV5-1	NA	TRBJ1-3	NA	CASSWDGNTIYF	TGCGCCAGCAGCTGGGATGGAAACACCATATATTTT
TRBV21-1	NA	TRBJ1-1	NA	CASSKVRPYTEAFF	TGTGCCAGCAGCAAAGTGCGGCCATACACTGAAGCTTTCTTT
TRBV4-3	once	TRBJ1-1	NA	CASSQDRGFPEAFF	TGCGCCAGCAGCCAAGATCGCGGGTTCCCTGAAGCTTTCTTT
TRBV3-1/TRBV3-2	NA	TRBJ1-3	NA	CASSQTAGNTIYF	TGTGCCAGCAGCCAGACAGCAGGAAACACCATATATTTT
TRBV7-3	NA	TRBJ2-3	NA	CASSLGLFTDTQYF	TGTGCCAGCAGCTTAGGGCTTTTCACAGATACGCAGTATTTT
TRBV28	NA	TRBJ1-2	NA	CASSFLDIGYTF	TGTGCCAGCAGTTTTTTGGATATCGGCTACACCTTC
TRBV30	NA	TRBJ1-2	NA	CAWGGGGSDGYTF	TGTGCCTGGGGCGGCGGAGGGTCAGATGGCTACACCTTC
TRBV19	NA	TRBJ1-5	TRBD1	CASTLGQGGQQPQHF	TGTGCCAGTACCCTCGGACAGGGGGGTCAGCAGCCCCAGCATTTT
TRBV6-5	NA	TRBJ2-2	NA	CASSFFVGRVGGELFF	TGTGCCAGCAGTTTTTTTGTGGGAAGGGTCGGCGGGGAGCTGTTTTTT
TRBV11-2	NA	TRBJ1-1	NA	CASSAYRVNTEAFF	TGTGCCAGCAGCGCATACAGGGTGAACACTGAAGCTTTCTTT
TRBV11-3	NA	TRBJ2-1	TRBD2	CASSLGAGGGEQFF	TGTGCCAGCAGCTTAGGGGCGGGCGGGGGGGAGCAGTTCTTC
TRBV5-1	NA	TRBJ2-4	TRBD1	CASSVGQGENIQYF	TGCGCCAGCAGCGTGGGACAGGGGGAAAACATTCAGTACTTC
TRBV4-2	NA	TRBJ2-2	TRBD2	CASSQALAGVTNTGELFF	TGTGCCAGCAGCCAAGCACTAGCGGGGGTAACAAACACCGGGGAGCTGTTTTTT
TRBV28	NA	TRBJ2-1	TRBD2	CASRWGLAGGEQFF	TGTGCCAGCAGGTGGGGACTAGCGGGAGGCGAGCAGTTCTTC
TRBV30	NA	TRBJ2-4	TRBD1	CAWSAPGGIVDYKNIQYF	TGTGCCTGGAGTGCCCCAGGGGGAATAGTGGATTACAAAAACATTCAGTACTTC
TRBV2	NA	TRBJ1-2	TRBD1	CASRTGYGYTF	TGTGCCAGCAGGACAGGGTATGGCTACACCTTC
TRBV6-5	NA	TRBJ1-4	NA	CASKMAATNEKLFF	TGTGCCAGCAAGATGGCCGCAACTAATGAAAAACTGTTTTTT
TRBV9	NA	TRBJ1-1	TRBD1	CASSAEGAVNTEAFF	TGTGCCAGCAGCGCCGAGGGGGCTGTGAACACTGAAGCTTTCTTT
TRBV9	NA	TRBJ1-3	NA	CASSVGASGFSGNTIYF	TGTGCCAGCAGCGTAGGGGCGAGTGGGTTCTCTGGAAACACCATATATTTT